These 11 T cell receptor beta chains share one sample of origin, sequenced in a study of blood T cell repertoires in COVID-19. Profiled with immunoSEQ multiplex PCR; TCRdb holds only in-frame clones, not every one. The data show tens of thousands of clones, around nine tenths seen once. The sequenced sample was peripheral blood. These receptors originate from a man aged 55 to 70 with active COVID-19.

The genes are TRBV5-1 and TRBJ2-3; 9 nucleotides match TRBD2. Germline V CDR1 and CDR2: SGHRS, YFSETQ. Trimming took 2 bases from V and 1 from J; bases not matched to a gene: 2. The length of the CDR3 is 15 residues. The CDR3 protein is CASSLVAGGTDTQYF. CDR3 coding DNA: TGCGCCAGCAGCTTAGTAGCGGGAGGCACAGATACGCAGTATTTT.

The CDR3 region is CASTTGRGRQPQHF. CDR3 nucleotides: TGTGCCAGCACCACGGGGAGGGGGAGACAGCCCCAGCATTTT. The V and J genes are TRBV6-5 and TRBJ1-5; D perhaps matches TRBD1 (6 bases). The CDR3 is 14 amino acids. Per germline, CDR1 MNHEY and CDR2 SVGAGI. Trimming took 7 bases from V and 7 from J, leaving 17 bases between them.

A single count supports this clone. V is TRBV4-1 and J is TRBJ2-7, with 9 bases that match TRBD2. The germline gives CDR1 MGHRA, CDR2 YSYEKL. V shed 2 bases and J 0 bases; nucleotides not matched to a gene: 8. This CDR3 has 17 amino acids. In DNA form, the CDR3 reads TGCGCCAGCAGCCAACCTTCCCTTAGCGGGAGCTCCTACGAGCAGTACTTC. Encoded protein: CASSQPSLSGSSYEQYF.

The V and J genes are TRBV7-8 and TRBJ2-2, with TRBD1 matching 8 bases. The ends lost 4 bases at V and 0 bases at J; junction bases unmatched: 4. The V gene's germline CDR1 is SGHVS and CDR2 FQNEAQ. The CDR3 contains 16 residues. The CDR3 protein is CASSYGQGPNTGELFF. The CDR3 DNA follows: TGTGCCAGCAGCTACGGACAGGGACCGAACACCGGGGAGCTGTTTTTT.

The rearrangement links TRBV4-1 to TRBJ1-6; 7 bases agree with TRBD1. CDR1 and CDR2 (germline): MGHRA, YSYEKL. This CDR3 has 15 amino acids. V dropped 4 bases and J dropped 7; count of bases not matched to a gene: 7. The CDR3 here is CASSLHRGRNSPLHF. Written as DNA, the CDR3 is TGCGCCAGCAGCCTGCACAGGGGTCGGAATTCACCCCTCCACTTT.

This sequence joins TRBV6-4 and TRBJ2-7; TRBD2 agrees at 8 bases. The CDR3 length is 13 residues. V shed 4 bases and J 3 bases; nucleotides not matched to a gene: 2. The germline gives CDR1 MRHNA, CDR2 SNTAGT. The CDR3 DNA sequence: TGTGCCAGCAGTGCCCTAGCGGGCTACGAGCAGTACTTC. Its translation is CASSALAGYEQYF.

The CDR3 DNA reads as TGTGCCAGCAGCGTAACACAGAACACTGAAGCTTTCTTT. Residues: CASSVTQNTEAFF. The chain carries TRBV9 and TRBJ1-1, with D uncertain. Germline-derived CDR1 and CDR2 are SGDLS and YYNGEE. CDR3 size: 13 residues. Between the trimmed V and J ends, which lost 1 base and 1 base, there was a span of 5 bases.

The chain joins TRBV4-1 to TRBJ1-1; 11 nucleotides align to TRBD1. The germline gives CDR1 MGHRA, CDR2 YSYEKL. This CDR3 contains 16 residues. The J segment lost 4 bases and the V segment lost 3 bases, leaving 7 bases of the junction unmatched. The DNA of the CDR3 is TGCGCCAGCAGCCAGGGGGGGACAGGGGGAAGCACTGAAGCTTTCTTT. Translation gives CASSQGGTGGSTEAFF.

The chain carries TRBV7-9 and TRBJ2-5, with 7 nucleotides matching TRBD1. Germline values: CDR1 SEHNR, CDR2 FQNEAQ (reference sequence). With V trimmed by 5 bases and J by 3 bases, 6 bases remained unmatched. This CDR3 has 14 residues. CDR3 protein: CASSERGQKETQYF. As DNA, the CDR3 is TGTGCCAGCAGCGAAAGGGGACAGAAAGAGACCCAGTACTTC.

The chain recombines TRBV24-1 with TRBJ2-2; D might be TRBD1 (5 bases). With 3 bases removed from V and 4 bases from J, the gap between germline ends came to 11 bases. The CDR3 has 15 residues. CDR1 and CDR2 (germline): KGHDR, SFDVKD. This CDR3 is CATSDPRAATGELFF. DNA for the CDR3: TGTGCCACCAGTGATCCCAGGGCGGCCACCGGGGAGCTGTTTTTT.

The chain is built from TRBV18 and TRBJ2-7; no reliable D call. The germline V gene has CDR1 KGHSH and CDR2 LQKENI. V lost 3 bases and J 2 bases, leaving 11 bases between the germline ends. This CDR3 is 14 amino acids long. CDR3 sequence reads: CASSPRELAYEQYF. The CDR3 nucleotides are TGTGCCAGCTCACCCCGCGAGTTGGCCTACGAGCAGTACTTC.